A single sample is the source of the 30 T cell receptor beta chains below, sequenced in a study of T cells after yellow fever vaccination (dated by TCRdb to the late 2010s). The label giving this sample's treatment or condition can be read as: live attenuated yellow fever vaccine strain. Library preparation used 5' RACE. Reads for this sample came from an Illumina NovaSeq 6000. TCRdb itself trimmed the public reads at Q25 with fastp, ran MiXCR and retained productive beta chains. Rows with one shared CDR3 protein collapse into an entry with the most common genes and DNA. The sample table lists a few hundred thousand distinct CDR3 sequences, 3.6% of them with a count of one. Of the sample, 20% to 25% falls within the top ten clones. The starting material was PBMCs, obtained on the day of the yellow fever booster vaccination. The receptors derive from a man aged 18 to 30 who received the YFV17D yellow fever vaccine.

This clonotype was counted many times. The rearrangement joins TRBV5-4 to TRBJ1-1, with D possibly being TRBD1 (5 bases). V was clipped by 0 bases and J by 1 base, with 10 bases between them. CDR3 length: 15 residues. The germline gives CDR1 SGHNT, CDR2 YYREEE (reference sequence). The CDR3 here is CASSLAARANTEAFF. In DNA, the CDR3 is TGTGCCAGCAGCTTGGCGGCCAGGGCGAACACTGAAGCTTTCTTT.

This clonotype was seen many times. The V and J genes are TRBV10-1 and TRBJ2-5; 7 positions match TRBD1. From germline, CDR1 is WNHNN and CDR2 SYGVQD (reference sequence). CDR3 length equals 15 residues. With 3 bases clipped from V and 5 bases from J, the junction kept 9 bases outside the gene matches. Here the CDR3 reads CASSDRRRGWETQYF. In DNA, the CDR3 is TGCGCCAGCAGTGATCGGCGCAGGGGGTGGGAGACCCAGTACTTC.

This clonotype was detected ten times or more. This chain connects TRBV7-9 to TRBJ2-7; the D call may be TRBD1 or TRBD2 (6 bases each). V was cut by 3 bases and J by 7 bases, with 16 bases left in between. The CDR3 runs 14 residues. Germline V gives CDR1 SEHNR, CDR2 FQNEAQ (reference sequence). The DNA of the CDR3 is TGTGCCAGCAGCTTCGGGGGCGCGACGGGGGAGCAGTACTTC. It codes for CASSFGGATGEQYF.

This clonotype has ten or more counts. The chain joins TRBV5-1 to TRBJ2-5; TRBD2 matches 7 bases. The CDR3 runs to 14 residues. Germline V gene sequence: CDR1 SGHRS, CDR2 YFSETQ. The junction had 4 bases not matched to a gene; V was cut back by 0 bases and J by 5 bases. The CDR3, as DNA: TGCGCCAGCAGCTTGGGACTAGCTTGGGAGACCCAGTACTTC. Amino acid sequence: CASSLGLAWETQYF.

This clonotype has ten or more counts. The rearrangement uses TRBV28 and TRBJ2-1; D is ambiguous. Trimming left V 5 bases short and J 0 bases short, with 11 bases between. Germline CDR1 is MDHEN and CDR2 is SYDVKM. The CDR3 totals 15 residues. The DNA of the CDR3 is TGTGCCAGCAGTAAAAGGAGTAACTCCTACAATGAGCAGTTCTTC. Translating gives CASSKRSNSYNEQFF.

This clonotype occurred a few times. V usage is TRBV4-1 and J usage is TRBJ1-6, with D unclear. Germline V lookup: CDR1 MGHRA, CDR2 YSYEKL. The CDR3 has 14 amino acids. V lost 0 bases and J 10 bases, leaving 10 bases between the germline ends. CDR3 DNA: TGCGCCAGCAGCCAAGAGAGATTCCCGTCACCCCTCCACTTT. Translating it yields CASSQERFPSPLHF.

This clonotype was counted at least ten times. CDR3 loop: CASSYPTGGGGGNEQFF. The DNA of the CDR3 is TGTGCCAGCAGCTATCCGACAGGGGGCGGGGGAGGCAATGAGCAGTTCTTC. The gene calls are TRBV7-2 and TRBJ2-1; TRBD1 matches 10 bases. The CDR3 extends over 17 amino acids. CDR1 and CDR2 from the germline V gene are SGHTA and FQGNSA. The V segment lost 4 bases and the J segment 6 bases; nucleotides outside the gene matches: 12. The entire variable domain, with the rest obtained from reference TRBV7-2 and TRBJ2-1, is as follows: GAGVSQSPSNKVTEKGKDVELRCDPISGHTALYWYRQSLGQGLEFLIYFQGNSAPDKSGLPSDRFSAERTGGSVSTLTIQRTQQEDSAVYLCASSYPTGGGGGNEQFFGPGTRLTVL.

This clonotype was picked up many times. This rearrangement joins TRBV9 to TRBJ1-1, with D unclear. There are 15 residues in the CDR3. Trimming pared 0 bases from V and 4 bases from J, leaving 13 bases between. Per the germline V gene, CDR1 is SGDLS and CDR2 is YYNGEE. This CDR3 reads CASSVAGRAGTEAFF. CDR3 bases: TGTGCCAGCAGCGTAGCGGGGAGGGCGGGCACTGAAGCTTTCTTT.

Many counts were recorded for this clonotype. The V call is TRBV29-1, the J call TRBJ2-1; D is uncertain. Trimming took off 1 base at V and 4 bases at J, with 2 bases between the two ends. The germline V gene encodes CDR1 SQVTM and CDR2 ANQGSEA. The CDR3 is made up of 11 amino acids. CDR3: CSVEVYNEQFF. In DNA form, the CDR3 reads TGCAGCGTTGAAGTTTACAATGAGCAGTTCTTC.

This clonotype has at least ten counts. J is TRBJ2-7 and V is TRBV7-2; 7 positions agree with TRBD1. Germline-derived CDR1 and CDR2 are SGHTA and FQGNSA. V lost 5 bases, J lost 2 bases, and 6 bases stayed unmatched. This CDR3 spans 14 amino acids. For the CDR3, the DNA is TGTGCCAGCAGCCCGGGACAGCGTCCCTACGAGCAGTACGTC. The encoded protein is CASSPGQRPYEQYV.

This clonotype occurred a few times. V usage is TRBV18 and J usage is TRBJ1-6, with D possibly being TRBD1 (6 bases). The germline gives CDR1 KGHSH, CDR2 LQKENI. Trimming cost V 3 bases and J 10 bases, with 19 bases left between them. This CDR3 is 16 amino acids long. The CDR3 nucleotides read TGTGCCAGCTCACCGACTCAGGCAGGGGATGCCTCACCCCTCCACTTT. Translating gives CASSPTQAGDASPLHF.

This clonotype was found many times. This sequence joins TRBV5-1 and TRBJ2-3; 13 nucleotides match TRBD2. Per germline, CDR1 SGHRS and CDR2 YFSETQ. Trimming took 4 bases from V and 7 from J; bases not matched to a gene: 6. The CDR3 contains 15 residues. The CDR3 reads CASSQLAGGLNTQYF. In nucleotides, the CDR3 is TGCGCCAGCAGCCAACTAGCGGGGGGGCTGAATACGCAGTATTTT.

This clonotype has a count of ten or more. The chain combines TRBV10-2 with TRBJ1-2; TRBD1 agrees at 8 bases. This CDR3 region has 15 residues. With V trimmed by 4 bases and J by 2 bases, 6 bases remained unmatched. The germline CDR1 and CDR2 sequences are WSHSY and SAAADI. CDR3 amino acids: CASSVYRGGNYGYTF. CDR3 nucleotides: TGCGCCAGCAGTGTCTACAGGGGGGGGAACTATGGCTACACCTTC.

The chain carries TRBV20-1 and TRBJ2-3; a possible D gene is TRBD2 (6 bases). Germline V CDR1 and CDR2: DFQATT, SNEGSKA (reference sequence). Trimming stripped 6 bases from V and 4 bases from J, with 17 bases between. The CDR3 runs to 14 residues. The CDR3: CSAPLPAGPDTQYF. The CDR3 bases are TGCAGTGCCCCCCTACCGGCGGGGCCAGATACGCAGTATTTT.

This clonotype was seen a few times. The V gene is TRBV5-1, the J gene TRBJ2-3; a possible D gene is TRBD1 (6 bases). The V and J ends lost 4 bases and 0 bases respectively, with 12 bases between them. The germline V gene encodes CDR1 SGHRS and CDR2 YFSETQ. The length of the CDR3 is 15 residues. CDR3 loop: CASSPWTESTDTQYF. The CDR3 coding sequence is TGCGCCAGCAGCCCATGGACAGAGAGCACAGATACGCAGTATTTT.

The table lists this clonotype with many counts. The V call is TRBV30, the J call TRBJ2-1; D not resolved. This CDR3 contains 13 residues. Trimming pared 0 bases from V and 9 bases from J, leaving 12 bases between. Germline CDR1 is GTSNPN and CDR2 is SVGIG (reference sequence). The DNA for the CDR3 is TGTGCCTGGAGTGTACACCTGGCCGGTGAGCAGTTCTTC. Translated: CAWSVHLAGEQFF.

This clonotype was recorded many times. V usage is TRBV14 and J usage is TRBJ2-1; D is possibly TRBD1 or TRBD2 (6 bases each). Trimming pared 3 bases from V and 7 bases from J, leaving 25 bases between. The length of the CDR3 is 18 residues. Germline lookup yields CDR1 SGHDN and CDR2 FVKESK. CDR3 loop: CASSHPKSNKGGVNEQFF. The CDR3 DNA sequence: TGTGCCAGCAGCCACCCGAAATCTAATAAGGGGGGCGTGAATGAGCAGTTCTTC.

This clonotype came up many times. The chain links TRBV9 to TRBJ2-2; 9 nucleotides line up with TRBD1. The V gene's germline CDR1 is SGDLS and CDR2 YYNGEE. The ends lost 4 bases at V and 0 bases at J; junction bases unmatched: 7. CDR3 length equals 17 residues. CDR3 sequence (DNA): TGTGCCAGCAGCCACAACAGGACAGGGGCGAACACCGGGGAGCTGTTTTTT. Protein: CASSHNRTGANTGELFF.

This clonotype was recorded at least ten times. The chain carries TRBV7-2 and TRBJ2-5; D not certain. The CDR3 has 13 residues. Germline assignment: CDR1 SGHTA and CDR2 FQGNSA. Trimming removed 1 base from V and 4 bases from J, with 7 bases in between. The CDR3: CASSLELAETQYF. CDR3 sequence (DNA): TGTGCCAGCAGCTTAGAGTTGGCAGAGACCCAGTACTTC.

This clonotype was observed many times. This chain links TRBV7-2 with TRBJ2-1; D call uncertain. The CDR3 covers 13 residues. Germline values: CDR1 SGHTA, CDR2 FQGNSA. Trimming pared 5 bases from V and 5 bases from J, leaving 10 bases between. The CDR3 loop reads CASSPQYDNEQFF. The CDR3 DNA sequence: TGTGCCAGCAGCCCCCAGTACGACAATGAGCAGTTCTTC.

Ten or more counts support this clonotype. The rearrangement uses TRBV4-1 and TRBJ2-1, with D perhaps matching TRBD2 (5 bases). This CDR3 spans 16 amino acids. From germline, CDR1 is MGHRA and CDR2 YSYEKL. The V gene lost 0 bases and the J gene lost 10 bases, with 19 bases spanning the gap. The CDR3 sequence is CASSQEESGPQLEQFF. CDR3 in DNA: TGCGCCAGCAGCCAAGAGGAAAGCGGACCCCAATTGGAGCAGTTCTTC.

In this sample, this clonotype turned up a few times. The chain has TRBV6-2 or TRBV6-3 and TRBJ1-2; D gene uncertain. CDR1 is MNHEY, CDR2 SVGEGT, per germline. V lost 3 bases, J lost 8 bases, and 10 bases lay in between. The CDR3 runs 12 residues. The CDR3 DNA sequence: TGTGCCAGCAGTTATGCCATTGAGGGCTACACCTTC. Translation gives CASSYAIEGYTF.

The rearrangement joins TRBV11-2 to TRBJ2-7, with D perhaps assigned TRBD1 or TRBD2 (5 bases each). V was shortened by 5 bases and J by 2 bases, with 22 bases between the two germline ends. The CDR3 is 17 residues long. From germline, CDR1 is SGHAT and CDR2 FQNNGV. CDR3 in DNA: TGTGCCAGCAGCCAATGGGGGACCGGACCGATACCCTACGAGCAGTACGTC. It specifies CASSQWGTGPIPYEQYV.

Many counts were recorded for this clonotype. The chain is built from TRBV6-5 and TRBJ2-7; tentative D call: TRBD1 (5 bases). The V end lost 4 bases, the J end lost 5 bases, and 18 bases lay between the germline ends. In germline, CDR1 is MNHEY, CDR2 SVGAGI. The CDR3 totals 15 residues. This chain's CDR3 is CASSLRGDPFHEQYF. CDR3 sequence (DNA): TGTGCCAGCAGTTTAAGGGGTGATCCCTTCCACGAGCAGTACTTC.

This clonotype was detected many times. This chain joins TRBV20-1 and TRBJ1-3; 7 nucleotides match TRBD1. Trimming took 0 bases from V and 3 from J; bases not matched to a gene: 5. The CDR3 spans 15 residues. The V gene's germline CDR1 is DFQATT and CDR2 SNEGSKA (reference sequence). CDR3 residues: CSARDLQGIGNTIYF. The CDR3 bases are TGCAGTGCTAGAGATCTACAGGGGATTGGAAACACCATATATTTT.

J is TRBJ2-3 and V is TRBV10-2; D unclear. Germline V gene data show CDR1 as WSHSY and CDR2 as SAAADI. The CDR3 consists of 13 residues. The V end lost 6 bases, the J end lost 2 bases, and 9 bases lay between the germline ends. The CDR3 DNA sequence: TGCGCCAGCAGGGTGCTCAACACAGATACGCAGTATTTT. Its protein product is CASRVLNTDTQYF.

In this sample, this clonotype turned up many times. The chain uses TRBV6-5 and TRBJ1-2; 8 bases map to TRBD1. CDR1 and CDR2 (germline): MNHEY, SVGAGI. The CDR3 contains 17 residues. J lost 2 bases, V lost 2 bases, and 10 bases had no gene match. Here the CDR3 reads CASSYRSPGQANYGYTF. CDR3 coding DNA: TGTGCCAGCAGTTACCGTTCTCCGGGACAGGCGAACTATGGCTACACCTTC.

The chain combines TRBV2 with TRBJ2-3; 7 nucleotides agree with TRBD1. V lost 5 bases and J lost 6; bases outside the gene matches: 8. The CDR3 extends over 14 amino acids. Germline V gene data show CDR1 as SNHLY and CDR2 as FYNNEI. The CDR3 loop is CASSYQTGSDTQYF. The CDR3 bases are TGTGCCAGCAGTTACCAGACAGGGTCGGATACGCAGTATTTT. Filled out from reference TRBV2 and TRBJ2-3, the complete variable domain reads EPEVTQTPSHQVTQMGQEVILRCVPISNHLYFYWYRQILGQKVEFLVSFYNNEISEKSEIFDDQFSVERPDGSNFTLKIRSTKLEDSAMYFCASSYQTGSDTQYFGPGTRLTVL.

The chain has TRBV12-3 or TRBV12-4 and TRBJ2-1, with D possibly TRBD2 on 5 matching bases. This CDR3 comprises 10 residues. The germline V and J ends were trimmed by 7 bases and 7 bases, with 5 bases remaining between them. The chain's CDR3 is CASKRNEQFF. CDR3 coding DNA: TGTGCCAGCAAGCGGAATGAGCAGTTCTTC.

This clonotype was detected many times. The chain recombines TRBV6-5 with TRBJ2-5; 8 nucleotides align to TRBD2. V lost 6 bases to trimming and J lost 1 base; unmatched junction nucleotides: 7. Germline V CDR1 and CDR2: MNHEY, SVGAGI. This CDR3 is built from 15 residues. CDR3: CASRDIGTSQETQYF. CDR3 nucleotide sequence: TGTGCCAGCAGAGACATTGGGACTAGCCAAGAGACCCAGTACTTC.